These T cell receptor beta chains were read from a single sample in a study of identical twins. TCRdb analysed the 5' RACE reads with MiXCR anew, one entry per CDR3 protein. In the table there are roughly 240,000 distinct CDR3 sequences, approximately 6.8% of which are singletons. In addition, the sample was reused for a study of yellow fever vaccine responses in identical twins.

Material: CD8+ T cells sorted from blood. The receptor set was obtained from a woman between 18 and 29 years old in good health. CDR3s include the opening cysteine and the closing phenylalanine or tryptophan. A D gene is named only where the DNA matches it firmly. Clone sizes are given selectively: once, few, many, or a class where the clone is expanded.

cdr3_nt cdr3_aa v_call clone_size j_call cdr3_length d_call
TGTGCCAGCAGCCCTTCGGGACAGGGACTCATGATTCAGTACTTC CASSPSGQGLMIQYF TRBV7-9 few TRBJ2-4 15 TRBD1
TGTGCCAGCAGCCTAAGGGGGACTAGCGGGGGTCAAGAGACCCAGTACTTC CASSLRGTSGGQETQYF TRBV7-3 few TRBJ2-5 17 TRBD2
TGTACCAGCAGCGTAGGGGGACCAGCAAGCCGGGAGCTGTTTTTT CTSSVGGPASRELFF TRBV9 NA TRBJ2-2 15 NA
TGTGCCAGCAGCCAGAAGAACAGGGAGGTCGGGGAGCTGTTTTTT CASSQKNREVGELFF TRBV3-1 few TRBJ2-2 15 NA
TGTGCCAGCAGCCGGATGACCGGGACTTTTTACTACGAGCAGTACTTC CASSRMTGTFYYEQYF TRBV7-9 NA TRBJ2-7 16 NA
TGTGCCAGCAGCATCATAGGCCAAGAGACCCAGTACTTC CASSIIGQETQYF TRBV28 many TRBJ2-5 13 NA
TGTGCCAGCAGCTTAGTAGGCGCGATTGAGCAGTTCTTC CASSLVGAIEQFF TRBV7-9 NA TRBJ2-1 13 NA
TGTGCCAGCAGTTTACTTAACACCGGGGAGCTGTTTTTT CASSLLNTGELFF TRBV28 NA TRBJ2-2 13 NA
TGCAGCGTCGAAGGGGGCAGGGGCGACTATGGCTACACCTTC CSVEGGRGDYGYTF TRBV29-1 many TRBJ1-2 14 TRBD1
TGTGCCAGCAGCGTAGGCGCAGGGCTAATTTATGGCTACACCTTC CASSVGAGLIYGYTF TRBV7-6 NA TRBJ1-2 15 NA
TGTGCCAGCACCAACACTAGTTTGGGCTACGAGCAGTACTTC CASTNTSLGYEQYF TRBV12-3/TRBV12-4 few TRBJ2-7 14 NA
TGTGCCAGCAGTACTATCCGCGGGGAGCTGTTTTTT CASSTIRGELFF TRBV6-5 NA TRBJ2-2 12 NA
TGCGCCAGCAGCCAAGATTGGGGCGGGGGGTTGACAGATACGCAGTATTTT CASSQDWGGGLTDTQYF TRBV4-1 many TRBJ2-3 17 TRBD2
TGTGCCAGCAGTGCCCAGCAAGCAGATACGCAGTATTTT CASSAQQADTQYF TRBV28 once TRBJ2-3 13 NA
TGCAGCGTTGAAGGGGTGGGGATTCACCAAGAGACCCAGTACTTC CSVEGVGIHQETQYF TRBV29-1 few TRBJ2-5 15 NA
TGCGCCAGCAGCCTCGGGCGGGGAAGCTATGGCTACACCTTC CASSLGRGSYGYTF TRBV5-1 NA TRBJ1-2 14 NA
TGTGCCAGCAGTTCCGGGGATGGTGTCACAGATACGCAGTATTTT CASSSGDGVTDTQYF TRBV28 NA TRBJ2-3 15 NA
TGTGCCAGCAGCTCCCCGTATACCGGGACTAGCGGGAATGAGCAGTTCTTC CASSSPYTGTSGNEQFF TRBV7-3 many TRBJ2-1 17 TRBD2
TGTGCCAGCACCCTGCCCGCTAACTATGGCTACACCTTC CASTLPANYGYTF TRBV12-3/TRBV12-4 many TRBJ1-2 13 NA
TGTGCCAGCAGTTTCAGCGGTTACTCCTACGAGCAGTACTTC CASSFSGYSYEQYF TRBV27 NA TRBJ2-7 14 NA
TGCGCCAGCAGCTTCAAGTTGGATGAGCAGTTCTTC CASSFKLDEQFF TRBV5-1 many TRBJ2-1 12 NA
TGTGCCAGCAGCGCTAGCGGGAGCGCGTCGGAGACCCAGTACTTC CASSASGSASETQYF TRBV9 few TRBJ2-5 15 TRBD2
TGTGCCAGCAGTGATATGGCGGGAGGCCGGGGGATCCAGTACTTC CASSDMAGGRGIQYF TRBV2 few TRBJ2-5 15 TRBD2
TGTGCCAGCAGTTCCCCCAAACACGACACCGGGGAGCTGTTTTTT CASSSPKHDTGELFF TRBV28 many TRBJ2-2 15 NA
TGTGCCAGCAGCCAAGCGGAGGGCCGGAAAGATACGCAGTATTTT CASSQAEGRKDTQYF TRBV3-1 many TRBJ2-3 15 NA
TGTGCCAGCAGTTCCTCCGTTACAGATACGCAGTATTTT CASSSSVTDTQYF TRBV6-5 NA TRBJ2-3 13 NA
TGCGCCAGCAGCCAAACAACAGGGGCGAGGGGGAGGAAGACTGAAGCTTTCTTT CASSQTTGARGRKTEAFF TRBV5-1 NA TRBJ1-1 18 TRBD1
TGTGCCACCAGTGATTTAGGAAATCAGCCCCAGCATTTT CATSDLGNQPQHF TRBV24-1 many TRBJ1-5 13 NA
TGTGCCAGCAGGTCTTCAGCTAGCACAGATACGCAGTATTTT CASRSSASTDTQYF TRBV2 many TRBJ2-3 14 NA
TGTGCCAGCAGTGAACCTAGCGGAGTTAATGAGCAGTTCTTC CASSEPSGVNEQFF TRBV2 NA TRBJ2-1 14 TRBD2
TGCAGTGCTAGAGATGTGGGGGGAGACTACAATGAGCAGTTCTTC CSARDVGGDYNEQFF TRBV20-1 few TRBJ2-1 15 NA
TGTGCCAGCAGTTTTACAGGGGGGGATGGCTACACCTTC CASSFTGGDGYTF TRBV6-5 many TRBJ1-2 13 TRBD1
TGTGCCAGCAGCTCCATTTCGGACAGGAGCACAGATACGCAGTATTTT CASSSISDRSTDTQYF TRBV7-9 few TRBJ2-3 16 TRBD1
TGTGCCAGCAGCCAAGGAGGGACTTACACAGATACGCAGTATTTT CASSQGGTYTDTQYF TRBV3-1 few TRBJ2-3 15 NA
TGTGCCAGCAGTTTGGACCACAACTATGGCTACACCTTC CASSLDHNYGYTF TRBV12-3/TRBV12-4 many TRBJ1-2 13 NA
TGTGCCAGCAGCCCAGGACTAGCGGGAGTGCCCGACTACGAGCAGTACTTC CASSPGLAGVPDYEQYF TRBV7-3 NA TRBJ2-7 17 TRBD2
TGTGCCAGCAGTTTAAACCCGGTTAGGAGCACAGATACGCAGTATTTT CASSLNPVRSTDTQYF TRBV28 few TRBJ2-3 16 NA
TGTGCCAGCAGTTTCCTGCCGGAAGAGACCCAGTACTTC CASSFLPEETQYF TRBV12-3/TRBV12-4 many TRBJ2-5 13 NA
TGTGCCAGCAGTGAACCACCCGTAGGGTTCTGGTTCCACGAGCAGTACTTC CASSEPPVGFWFHEQYF TRBV2 NA TRBJ2-7 17 NA
TGTGCCAGCAGCCCCAGGACTAGCTCCCCAGATACGCAGTATTTT CASSPRTSSPDTQYF TRBV7-9 few TRBJ2-3 15 TRBD2
TGCAGTGCCCCGGCGGGCCGGGAGACCCAGTACTTC CSAPAGRETQYF TRBV20-1 many TRBJ2-5 12 NA
TGTGCCAGCAGTGATTCGGCAGGGGGCTACGAGCAGTACTTC CASSDSAGGYEQYF TRBV25-1 many TRBJ2-7 14 TRBD1
TGCAGCGCATCGACCGACTCCTACGAGCAGTACTTC CSASTDSYEQYF TRBV29-1 many TRBJ2-7 12 NA
TGTGCCAGCAGCCCTAGCGGGGGTGGGCAGTTCTTC CASSPSGGGQFF TRBV7-9 many TRBJ2-1 12 TRBD2
TGTGCCAGCAGTGAAGGTGCAGGTGTGATGGAGACCCAGTACTTC CASSEGAGVMETQYF TRBV2 few TRBJ2-5 15 NA
TGTGCCAGCAGTTTCATTGGGGAGACCCAGTACTTC CASSFIGETQYF TRBV12-3/TRBV12-4 few TRBJ2-5 12 NA
TGTGCCAGCAGTGACTCAGGGGGCAGCGCAGATACGCAGTATTTT CASSDSGGSADTQYF TRBV6-4 many TRBJ2-3 15 TRBD1
TGTGCCAGCAGCTTGTGGTTAGCGGGGACCCACACCGGGGAGCTGTTTTTT CASSLWLAGTHTGELFF TRBV5-6 few TRBJ2-2 17 TRBD2
TGTGCCAGCAGCCAAGAGGACAGGGTGGAGACCCAGTACTTC CASSQEDRVETQYF TRBV4-2 many TRBJ2-5 14 TRBD1
TGTGCCAGCAGTGCTTATCAGGCGAATTCACCCCTCCACTTT CASSAYQANSPLHF TRBV2 many TRBJ1-6 14 NA
TGTGCCAGCAGCTCTAGACTAGCGGAGTACAATGAGCAGTTCTTC CASSSRLAEYNEQFF TRBV11-3 few TRBJ2-1 15 TRBD2
TGTGCCAGCAGTGACACGTTAGGGCAGCCCCAGCATTTT CASSDTLGQPQHF TRBV2 NA TRBJ1-5 13 NA
TGTGCCAGCAGCTTAGACCCTACTAGAGCTTTCTTT CASSLDPTRAFF TRBV7-9 many TRBJ1-1 12 NA
TGCGCCAGCAGCCAAGGTCGTTCACCCCTCCACTTT CASSQGRSPLHF TRBV4-1 many TRBJ1-6 12 NA
TGCGCCAGCAGCCCAAGGGCCGGGACTAGCGCCACAGATACGCAGTATTTT CASSPRAGTSATDTQYF TRBV4-1 many TRBJ2-3 17 TRBD2
TGCAGCGTTGAAGGTTCTAGCGGGGGTTGGGAGACCCAGTACTTC CSVEGSSGGWETQYF TRBV29-1 many TRBJ2-5 15 TRBD2
TGTGCCAGCAGCTTAGAACAGGGAGCGGTCAATGAGCAGTTCTTC CASSLEQGAVNEQFF TRBV7-8 NA TRBJ2-1 15 NA
TGTGCCAGCTCACCACCGCACAGGAACACTGAAGCTTTCTTT CASSPPHRNTEAFF TRBV18 NA TRBJ1-1 14 NA
TGCAGCGTTGTAAGGGCCCGCGGCACCGGGGAGCTGTTTTTT CSVVRARGTGELFF TRBV29-1 NA TRBJ2-2 14 NA
TGTGCCAGCAGTTCCGCGGACAGGGGAGATTCCTACAATGAGCAGTTCTTC CASSSADRGDSYNEQFF TRBV5-6 NA TRBJ2-1 17 TRBD1